This T cell receptor (beta chain) was retrieved from a study of shared T cell receptors in the human thymus. Only in-frame clones appear in the TCRdb table, and some are missing; sequencing was by immunoSEQ multiplex PCR. The table includes 600,000 to 900,000 clones, approximately 85% detected once. V was cut by 3 bases and J by 0 bases, with 27 bases left in between. This CDR3 spans 20 amino acids. Germline values: CDR1 SGHTS, CDR2 YDEGEE. These data were likewise used in another study, on human thymus T cells. That study reports: Infants served as donors; they were healthy and Finnish and were having corrective surgery for congenital heart defects. The study used thymus tissue resected during corrective heart surgery. V and J gene usage appeared biased in thymic and blood repertoires. Highly overlapping thymic repertoires in unrelated individuals were reported by related research.

The rearrangement uses TRBV5-8 and TRBJ1-2; D is undetermined. This TCR derives from a girl less than two years old with a congenital heart defect. The sequencing input was thymocytes. The CDR3 sequence: CASSSEPSLVSSSANYGYTF. CDR3 bases: TGTGCCAGCAGCTCGGAGCCTAGTTTGGTGTCCTCGTCTGCTAACTATGGCTACACCTTC. Looking up the rest from reference TRBV5-8 and TRBJ1-2 gives the full variable domain: EAGVTQSPTHLIKTRGQQATLRCSPISGHTSVYWYQQALGLGLQFLLWYDEGEERNRGNFPPRFSGRQFPNYSSELNVNALELEDSALYLCASSSEPSLVSSSANYGYTFGSGTRLTVV.